The sequence of this T cell receptor (beta chain) was determined in a study of blood T cell repertoires in COVID-19. Across the study: Acute and convalescent COVID-19 specimens originated in the United States, Italy and Spain.

This clone came up a few times. The CDR3 sequence is 11 residues long. The V end was cut by 1 base, the J end by 10 bases, with 7 bases between. CDR1 SGHAT and CDR2 FQNNGV come from the germline V gene. Clinical history as reported by participants underpinned cohort assignment. Contact with a PCR-confirmed or clinician-diagnosed COVID-19 case occurred within 2 weeks of entry. Original data processing: Reference gene primers were amplified, and this amplification served to estimate nucleated cell counts. Generated by immunoSEQ multiplex PCR, the TCRdb table keeps only in-frame clones and is missing some. Clonal size and the V and J genes are those of that table, whereas D and trimming came from the DNA. The table includes around 250,000 clones, around 84% detected once.

Material: PBMCs or T cells enriched from blood (not recorded which). This clonotype was obtained from a woman aged 50 to 65 who had been exposed to COVID-19. The chain has TRBV11-2 and TRBJ1-2, with D possibly being TRBD1 (5 bases). CDR3 residues: CASSLVQDYTF. The CDR3 DNA reads TGTGCCAGCAGCTTAGTACAGGACTACACCTTC.